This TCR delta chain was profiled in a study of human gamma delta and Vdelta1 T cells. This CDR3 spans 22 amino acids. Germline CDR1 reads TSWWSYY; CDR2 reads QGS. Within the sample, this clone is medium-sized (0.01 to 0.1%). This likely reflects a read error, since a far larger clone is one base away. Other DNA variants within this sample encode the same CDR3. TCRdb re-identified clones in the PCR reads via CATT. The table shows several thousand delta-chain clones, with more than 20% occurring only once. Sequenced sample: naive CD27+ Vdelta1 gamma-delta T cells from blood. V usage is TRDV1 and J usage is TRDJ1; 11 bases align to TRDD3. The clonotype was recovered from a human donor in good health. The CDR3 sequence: CALGEPYVWGIRGWQNNNKLIF. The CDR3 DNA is TGTGCTCTTGGGGAACCCTACGTATGGGGGATACGCGGTTGGCAAAACAACAACAAACTCATCTTC.